The 11 T cell receptor beta chains below come from one sample, sequenced in a study of blood T cell repertoires in COVID-19. The repertoire was sequenced with immunoSEQ multiplex PCR; TCRdb's copy has only in-frame clones and lacks some. The sample includes about 210,000 clones, about 91% of them seen just once. The specimen was peripheral blood. The receptors stem from a man aged 25-40 years with acute or convalescent COVID-19.

The CDR3: CASSLVQVNQPQHF. CDR3 sequence (DNA): TGTGCCAGCAGTTTGGTCCAGGTCAATCAGCCCCAGCATTTT. The chain carries TRBV28 and TRBJ1-5, with unresolved D. V gave up 3 bases and J gave up 3 bases, with 9 bases separating them. The CDR3 spans 14 residues. Germline assignment: CDR1 MDHEN and CDR2 SYDVKM.

The chain links TRBV28 to TRBJ1-2; the match to TRBD1 covers 9 bases. The CDR3 runs to 14 residues. The junction had 4 bases not matched to a gene; V was cut back by 5 bases and J by 3 bases. The V gene's germline CDR1 is MDHEN and CDR2 SYDVKM. The CDR3 loop is CASSTGGADYGYTF. The DNA for the CDR3 is TGTGCCAGCAGTACAGGGGGCGCCGACTATGGCTACACCTTC.

The V and J genes are TRBV24-1 and TRBJ2-7, with 7 bases identical to TRBD1. V lost 5 bases and J lost 9; bases outside the gene matches: 15. Looked up from germline, CDR1 is KGHDR and CDR2 is SFDVKD. The CDR3 is 15 residues long. DNA of the CDR3: TGTGCCACCAGTGGCCGGACAGGCGGTGGTAGTAGGCAGTACTTC. The encoded protein is CATSGRTGGGSRQYF.

Only one count was recorded for this clone. V usage is TRBV3-1 (or the pseudogene TRBV3-2) and J usage is TRBJ1-4, with a tentative D call TRBD1 (5 bases). CDR1 and CDR2 from the germline V gene are LGHDT and YNNKEL (reference sequence). V was trimmed by 0 bases and J by 10 bases, leaving 6 bases between them. The CDR3 has 12 amino acids. The CDR3 coding sequence is TGTGCCAGCAGCCAAGAAACAGGAAAACTGTTTTTT. Amino acid sequence: CASSQETGKLFF.

The chain uses TRBV3-1 (or the pseudogene TRBV3-2) and TRBJ2-1; TRBD2 matches 8 bases. Per the germline V gene, CDR1 is LGHDT and CDR2 is YNNKEL (reference sequence). CDR3 length: 14 amino acids. V shed 7 bases, J shed 0 bases, and the junction held 2 bases outside the gene matches. The CDR3 is CASTGGSSYNEQFF. CDR3 bases: TGTGCCAGCACGGGAGGGAGCTCCTACAATGAGCAGTTCTTC.

V gene TRBV6-5 combines with J gene TRBJ1-6, with a tentative D call TRBD1 (5 bases). Germline V gene sequence: CDR1 MNHEY, CDR2 SVGAGI. The CDR3 has 14 amino acids. V was pared by 5 bases and J by 1 base, with 6 bases between. CDR3 bases: TGTGCCAGCAGTCAGGGTTCCTATAATTCACCCCTCCACTTT. As protein: CASSQGSYNSPLHF.

This clone was counted a few times. The rearrangement joins TRBV4-2 to TRBJ2-7; the match to TRBD2 covers 8 bases. V shed 4 bases and J 1 base; nucleotides not matched to a gene: 9. CDR1 and CDR2 (germline): LGHNA, YNFKEQ. The CDR3 is 16 residues long. CDR3 region: CASSLLGTSLSYEQYF. CDR3 in DNA: TGTGCCAGCAGCCTCCTGGGGACTAGTCTATCCTACGAGCAGTACTTC.

This chain joins TRBV19 and TRBJ2-1; the match to TRBD1 covers 8 bases. Germline V gene lookup returns CDR1 LNHDA and CDR2 SQIVND (reference sequence). The CDR3 is 14 residues long. V lost 4 bases to trimming and J lost 10 bases; unmatched junction nucleotides: 9. CDR3 loop: CASSRMTGVREQFF. CDR3 in DNA: TGTGCCAGTAGTAGGATGACAGGGGTGCGAGAGCAGTTCTTC. Looking up the rest from reference TRBV19 and TRBJ2-1 gives the full variable domain: DGGITQSPKYLFRKEGQNVTLSCEQNLNHDAMYWYRQDPGQGLRLIYYSQIVNDFQKGDIAEGYSVSREKKESFPLTVTSAQKNPTAFYLCASSRMTGVREQFFGPGTRLTVL.

This clone has only a few counts. V and J are TRBV5-5 and TRBJ2-7; 12 nucleotides match TRBD2. Germline V gene lookup returns CDR1 SGHKS and CDR2 YYEKEE (reference sequence). The CDR3 spans 17 residues. The J segment lost 7 bases and the V segment lost 0 bases, leaving 11 bases of the junction unmatched. Written as DNA, the CDR3 is TGTGCCAGCAGCTTGGCCCCTAGCGGGGGGGCTCCAAGGGAGCAGTACTTC. Its protein product is CASSLAPSGGAPREQYF.

This chain uses TRBV19 with TRBJ2-7; 8 positions match TRBD2. Looked up from germline, CDR1 is LNHDA and CDR2 is SQIVND (reference sequence). Trimming at V came to 4 bases and at J to 6 bases, leaving 14 bases not matched to a gene. The CDR3 has 16 residues. As DNA, the CDR3 is TGTGCCAGTAGTACGGGAGGGGGGGGCGCGATGGTCGAGCAGTACTTC. It translates to CASSTGGGGAMVEQYF.

This clone has only a few counts. J is TRBJ2-3 and V is TRBV30; TRBD2 is a possible D gene (6 bases). The CDR3 is made up of 15 amino acids. With 1 base removed from V and 6 bases from J, the gap between germline ends came to 17 bases. Germline V lookup: CDR1 GTSNPN, CDR2 SVGIG (reference sequence). The CDR3 region is CAWSGTGTVGDTQYF. DNA for the CDR3: TGTGCCTGGAGTGGCACCGGGACTGTGGGGGATACGCAGTATTTT.